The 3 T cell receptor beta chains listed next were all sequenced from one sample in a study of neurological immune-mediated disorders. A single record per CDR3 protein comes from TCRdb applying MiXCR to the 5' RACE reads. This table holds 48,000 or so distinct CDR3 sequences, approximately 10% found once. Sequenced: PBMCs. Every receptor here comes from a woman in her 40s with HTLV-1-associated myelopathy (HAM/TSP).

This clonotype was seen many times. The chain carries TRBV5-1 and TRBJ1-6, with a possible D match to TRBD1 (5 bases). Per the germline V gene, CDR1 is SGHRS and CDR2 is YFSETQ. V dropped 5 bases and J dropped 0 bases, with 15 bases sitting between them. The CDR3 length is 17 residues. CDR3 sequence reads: CASSRGVGGSYNSPLHF. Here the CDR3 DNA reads TGCGCCAGCAGTCGTGGAGTCGGGGGCTCCTATAATTCACCCCTCCACTTT.

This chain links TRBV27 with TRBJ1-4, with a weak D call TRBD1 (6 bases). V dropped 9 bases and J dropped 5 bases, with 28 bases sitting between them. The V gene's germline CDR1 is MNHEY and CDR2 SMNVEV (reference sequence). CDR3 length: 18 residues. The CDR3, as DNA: TGTGCCAGTACTTTCTCCGGGACAAAACGCCCCCGGAATGAAAAACTGTTTTTT. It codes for CASTFSGTKRPRNEKLFF.

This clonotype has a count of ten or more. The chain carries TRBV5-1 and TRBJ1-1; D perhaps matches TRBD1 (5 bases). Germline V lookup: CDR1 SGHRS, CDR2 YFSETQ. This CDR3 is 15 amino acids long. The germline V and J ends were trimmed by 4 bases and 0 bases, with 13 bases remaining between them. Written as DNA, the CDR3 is TGCGCCAGCAGCGCGGATGCAGGGTTGAACACTGAAGCTTTCTTT. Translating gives CASSADAGLNTEAFF.